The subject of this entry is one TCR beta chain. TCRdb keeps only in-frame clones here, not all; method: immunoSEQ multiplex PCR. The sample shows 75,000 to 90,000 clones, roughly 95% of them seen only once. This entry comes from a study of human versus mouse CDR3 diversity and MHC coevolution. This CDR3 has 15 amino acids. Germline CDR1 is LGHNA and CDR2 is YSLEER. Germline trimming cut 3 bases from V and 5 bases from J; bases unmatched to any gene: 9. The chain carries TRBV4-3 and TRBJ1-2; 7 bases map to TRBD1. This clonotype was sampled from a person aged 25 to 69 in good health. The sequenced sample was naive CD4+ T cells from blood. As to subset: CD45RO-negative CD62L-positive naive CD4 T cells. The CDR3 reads CASSQEGTALYGYTF. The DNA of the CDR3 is TGCGCCAGCAGCCAGGAGGGGACAGCCCTGTATGGCTACACCTTC.